One and the same sample provided the 29 T cell receptor beta chains below, sequenced in a study of cytomegalovirus exposure and HLA in healthy donors. PCR primers comprised 60 Vbeta and 13 Jbeta primers. Assay: immunoSEQ multiplex PCR; the TCRdb copy retains only in-frame clones and omits some. The sample has more than 150,000 clones; approximately 81% are singletons. Sample: PBMCs. The receptors derive from a boy younger than 18 in good health and CMV-seronegative.

The V gene is TRBV10-3, the J gene TRBJ1-1, with 7 nucleotides matching TRBD1. Germline CDR1 is ENHRY and CDR2 is SYGVKD. The CDR3 consists of 17 residues. Trimming at V came to 3 bases and at J to 11 bases, leaving 21 bases not matched to a gene. This CDR3 is CAISEGGQIKALSKAFF. CDR3 in DNA: TGTGCCATCAGTGAAGGGGGACAGATTAAGGCCCTTTCTAAGGCTTTCTTT.

The chain recombines TRBV5-1 with TRBJ1-5, with a tentative D call TRBD1 (5 bases). CDR3 length equals 15 residues. Trimming took 4 bases from V and 0 from J, leaving 11 bases between them. Germline values: CDR1 SGHRS, CDR2 YFSETQ. The DNA of the CDR3 is TGCGCCAGCAGCCCTGACAGTTATAGCAATCAGCCCCAGCATTTT. It is translated as CASSPDSYSNQPQHF.

This rearrangement joins TRBV7-8 to TRBJ2-5; 9 bases map to TRBD1. The CDR3 consists of 15 residues. V dropped 1 base and J dropped 4; count of bases not matched to a gene: 4. The V gene's germline CDR1 is SGHVS and CDR2 FQNEAQ. In DNA form, the CDR3 reads TGTGCCAGCAGCTTAGTGGGACAGGGCAGAGAGACCCAGTACTTC. Residues: CASSLVGQGRETQYF.

This clone has only a few counts. The chain carries TRBV19 and TRBJ2-2; 11 nucleotides align to TRBD2. The V gene end was trimmed by 7 bases and the J gene end by 5 bases; junction bases not matched to a gene: 12. The CDR3 has 17 residues. Germline CDR1 and CDR2: LNHDA and SQIVND (reference sequence). CDR3 sequence reads: CASIPGGGTSGTGELFF. CDR3 DNA sequence: TGTGCCAGTATTCCGGGGGGAGGGACTAGCGGTACCGGGGAGCTGTTTTTT.

The genes are TRBV30 and TRBJ2-7; 9 bases line up with TRBD1. The V gene's germline CDR1 is GTSNPN and CDR2 SVGIG (reference sequence). The V and J ends lost 1 base and 3 bases, in that order; junction bases with no gene match: 7. The CDR3 runs 15 residues. CDR3 amino acids: CAWSGGTGTNYEQYF. CDR3 DNA: TGTGCCTGGAGTGGGGGGACAGGGACGAACTACGAGCAGTACTTC.

This chain links TRBV7-6 with TRBJ2-6; D is unclear. Germline CDR1 reads SGHVS; CDR2 reads FNYEAQ. V lost 5 bases, J lost 0 bases, and 8 bases lay in between. There are 15 residues in the CDR3. This CDR3 is CASSPISSGANVLTF. The CDR3 region has the DNA TGTGCCAGCAGCCCTATTAGCTCTGGGGCCAACGTCCTGACTTTC.

V usage is TRBV27 and J usage is TRBJ1-5; D perhaps matches TRBD1 (6 bases). Germline lookup yields CDR1 MNHEY and CDR2 SMNVEV (reference sequence). The CDR3 is 14 amino acids. V was shortened by 6 bases and J by 6 bases, with 15 bases between the two germline ends. As DNA, the CDR3 is TGTGCCAGCAGCTTGGACAGCCTGCGTCAGCCCCAGCATTTT. Protein: CASSLDSLRQPQHF.

The count of this clone is one. This chain connects TRBV30 to TRBJ2-7, with D perhaps TRBD1 (5 bases). The CDR3 consists of 12 residues. Germline loops: CDR1 GTSNPN, CDR2 SVGIG (reference sequence). Trimming took 2 bases from V and 1 from J, leaving 6 bases between them. CDR3 sequence reads: CAWSRGSYEQYF. The CDR3 nucleotides are TGTGCCTGGAGTAGGGGATCCTACGAGCAGTACTTC.

The rearrangement links TRBV7-3 to TRBJ2-7; 7 bases agree with TRBD1. The V gene's germline CDR1 is SGHTA and CDR2 FQGTGA. This CDR3 spans 15 amino acids. Unmatched junction bases numbered 9, after V lost 5 bases and J lost 2 bases. The CDR3 sequence: CASSPGTVRTYEQYF. DNA for the CDR3: TGTGCCAGCAGCCCGGGGACAGTGCGGACCTACGAGCAGTACTTC.

This chain uses TRBV9 with TRBJ1-1, with unresolved D. This CDR3 contains 15 residues. Germline V gene sequence: CDR1 SGDLS, CDR2 YYNGEE. V was trimmed by 0 bases and J by 3 bases, leaving 12 bases between them. The chain's CDR3 is CASSVDVGSHTEAFF. The CDR3 DNA sequence: TGTGCCAGCAGCGTAGATGTCGGGAGCCACACTGAAGCTTTCTTT. The complete variable domain, with remaining parts taken from reference TRBV9 and TRBJ1-1, reads DSGVTQTPKHLITATGQRVTLRCSPRSGDLSVYWYQQSLDQGLQFLIQYYNGEERAKGNILERFSAQQFPDLHSELNLSSLELGDSALYFCASSVDVGSHTEAFFGQGTRLTVV.

Only one count was recorded for this clone. The chain is built from TRBV5-5 and TRBJ1-5; D uncertain. The CDR3 has 16 amino acids. The germline V and J ends were trimmed by 0 bases and 6 bases, with 16 bases remaining between them. CDR1 is SGHKS and CDR2 is YYEKEE in the germline V gene (reference sequence). CDR3 DNA: TGTGCCAGCAGCTTGGTTCATTCGGGGTTCGGTCAGCCCCAGCATTTT. This encodes CASSLVHSGFGQPQHF.

The genes are TRBV19 and TRBJ2-7, with TRBD2 matching over 7 bases. Trimming at V came to 2 bases and at J to 3 bases, leaving 7 bases not matched to a gene. The germline V gene encodes CDR1 LNHDA and CDR2 SQIVND (reference sequence). The CDR3 contains 15 residues. CDR3 nucleotide sequence: TGTGCCAGTAGTATACGGGGGGAGGTCATCTACGAGCAGTACTTC. Encoded protein: CASSIRGEVIYEQYF.

CDR3 protein: CASSLRWSQETQYF. The CDR3 coding sequence is TGTGCCAGTAGTCTCAGGTGGTCGCAAGAGACCCAGTACTTC. J is TRBJ2-5 and V is TRBV19; D not certain. Looked up from germline, CDR1 is LNHDA and CDR2 is SQIVND (reference sequence). Trimming cost V 5 bases and J 2 bases, with 12 bases left between them. The CDR3 is 14 amino acids.

The V gene is TRBV27, the J gene TRBJ2-7; TRBD1 aligns across 11 bases. Unmatched junction bases numbered 4, after V lost 6 bases and J lost 0 bases. The V gene's germline CDR1 is MNHEY and CDR2 SMNVEV (reference sequence). The CDR3 covers 15 residues. CDR3 protein: CASRIGTGGSYEQYF. The CDR3 nucleotides are TGTGCCAGCAGGATCGGGACAGGGGGCTCCTACGAGCAGTACTTC.

The chain has TRBV7-9 and TRBJ2-2; maybe TRBD2 (7 bases). V lost 1 base, J lost 7 bases, and 16 bases lay in between. Germline V gene lookup returns CDR1 SEHNR and CDR2 FQNEAQ (reference sequence). The CDR3 runs to 16 residues. The CDR3 nucleotides are TGTGCCAGCAGCTTAGTGGACGGGGGGCCCGGCGGGGAGCTGTTTTTT. Protein: CASSLVDGGPGGELFF.

This clone was counted once. The rearrangement uses TRBV27 and TRBJ2-2, with D maybe TRBD1 (7 bases). Trimming removed 6 bases at V and 7 bases at J, with 12 bases between. The CDR3 has 13 amino acids. CDR1 and CDR2 from the germline V gene are MNHEY and SMNVEV (reference sequence). CDR3 loop: CASSPRGVGELFF. DNA for the CDR3: TGTGCCAGCAGCCCCAGGGGGGTCGGGGAGCTGTTTTTT.

Of note for this clone: A junction end diverges from the germline sequence, so it may reflect a read error. This chain uses TRBV7-9 with TRBJ2-7; possible D gene TRBD2, 6 bases. The CDR3 has 16 amino acids. The germline V gene encodes CDR1 SEHNR and CDR2 FQNEAQ (reference sequence). The CDR3 bases are TGTTCCAGCAGCTTAGTTGCACCGGGAGAGAAATACGAGCAGTACTTC. The encoded protein is CSSSLVAPGEKYEQYF.

The gene calls are TRBV11-2 and TRBJ1-6; TRBD1 matches at 7 bases. V shed 6 bases, J shed 7 bases, and the junction held 15 bases outside the gene matches. The CDR3 consists of 17 residues. From germline, CDR1 is SGHAT and CDR2 FQNNGV. In DNA, the CDR3 is TGTGCCAGCAGTTCGGTACCGCGACAGGGAGGAAATTCACCCCTCCACTTT. Encoded protein: CASSSVPRQGGNSPLHF.

The chain employs TRBV28 and TRBJ1-5; D is ambiguous. The CDR3 extends over 15 amino acids. V was shortened by 2 bases and J by 7 bases, with 15 bases between the two germline ends. CDR1 is MDHEN, CDR2 SYDVKM, per germline. This CDR3 is CASSLPRFEGQPQHF. The CDR3 DNA reads TGTGCCAGCAGTTTACCCCGGTTTGAGGGACAGCCCCAGCATTTT.

The V gene is TRBV9, the J gene TRBJ1-1; weak D call: TRBD1 (5 bases). The CDR3 is made up of 15 amino acids. Trimming shortened V by 0 bases and J by 1 base, and 10 bases separated the two germline ends. Germline CDR1 is SGDLS and CDR2 is YYNGEE. CDR3 loop: CASSVEGQGNTEAFF. The DNA for the CDR3 is TGTGCCAGCAGCGTAGAAGGGCAGGGGAACACTGAAGCTTTCTTT.

This chain connects TRBV7-2 to TRBJ1-5; the D gene is possibly TRBD1 (6 bases). V dropped 5 bases and J dropped 3 bases, with 11 bases sitting between them. This CDR3 is 14 amino acids long. Germline CDR1 reads SGHTA; CDR2 reads FQGNSA. In DNA form, the CDR3 reads TGTGCCAGCAGCATGGACAGTCTCAATCAGCCCCAGCATTTT. This sequence encodes CASSMDSLNQPQHF.

The chain recombines TRBV27 with TRBJ2-3, with unresolved D. This CDR3 contains 12 residues. The germline V gene has CDR1 MNHEY and CDR2 SMNVEV (reference sequence). The V end lost 11 bases, the J end lost 1 base, and 10 bases lay between the germline ends. The CDR3 nucleotides read TGTGCCTGCCGCCGCGGCACAGATACGCAGTATTTT. Its protein product is CACRRGTDTQYF.

This clone was picked up one time. This chain's CDR3 is CASSQDGAGQPQHF. The CDR3 DNA reads TGCGCCAGCAGCCAAGATGGGGCGGGACAGCCCCAGCATTTT. The chain couples TRBV4-1 to TRBJ1-5, with D possibly being TRBD1 (5 bases). The V gene's germline CDR1 is MGHRA and CDR2 YSYEKL. V lost 0 bases to trimming and J lost 7 bases, with 10 bases between them. CDR3 length equals 14 residues.

The chain combines TRBV27 with TRBJ2-7; 8 bases line up with TRBD1. V dropped 4 bases and J dropped 0; count of bases not matched to a gene: 5. The CDR3 extends over 15 amino acids. Germline lookup yields CDR1 MNHEY and CDR2 SMNVEV (reference sequence). Here the CDR3 reads CASSSRTGSSYEQYF. The CDR3 coding sequence is TGTGCCAGCAGTTCGAGGACAGGGAGCTCCTACGAGCAGTACTTC.

This chain joins TRBV9 and TRBJ1-2; D gene ambiguous. This CDR3 contains 15 residues. The germline V gene has CDR1 SGDLS and CDR2 YYNGEE. With 4 bases removed from V and 3 bases from J, the gap between germline ends came to 16 bases. The CDR3 region is CASSLSVSRYYGYTF. The CDR3 nucleotides read TGTGCCAGCAGCTTAAGCGTATCAAGGTACTATGGCTACACCTTC. Drawing the rest from reference TRBV9 and TRBJ1-2, the complete variable domain is DSGVTQTPKHLITATGQRVTLRCSPRSGDLSVYWYQQSLDQGLQFLIQYYNGEERAKGNILERFSAQQFPDLHSELNLSSLELGDSALYFCASSLSVSRYYGYTFGSGTRLTVV.

This chain joins TRBV4-3 and TRBJ2-7; no definite D call. The ends were cut back, 1 base at V and 0 bases at J, with 7 bases in the middle. The CDR3 totals 14 residues. Germline loops: CDR1 LGHNA, CDR2 YSLEER. The CDR3 loop reads CASSQAKSSYEQYF. In DNA, the CDR3 is TGCGCCAGCAGCCAAGCCAAGAGCTCCTACGAGCAGTACTTC.

DNA of the CDR3: TGTGCCTCCTACGTTGACACTGAAGCTTTCTTT. This codes for CASYVDTEAFF. This chain uses TRBV30 with TRBJ1-1; D unclear. This CDR3 contains 11 residues. V lost 7 bases to trimming and J lost 3 bases, with 9 bases between them. Germline V lookup: CDR1 GTSNPN, CDR2 SVGIG (reference sequence).

V and J are TRBV13 and TRBJ1-1; D not resolved. Trimming took 1 base from V and 0 from J, leaving 24 bases between them. CDR1 is PRHDT, CDR2 FYEKMQ, per germline (reference sequence). The CDR3 is 20 residues long. The CDR3 protein is CASSLDWVRGQENMNTEAFF. The CDR3 DNA is TGTGCCAGCAGCTTAGACTGGGTTCGGGGTCAGGAGAATATGAACACTGAAGCTTTCTTT.

The rearrangement links TRBV6-6 to TRBJ2-1; D is unresolved. The CDR3 runs 14 residues. Germline assignment: CDR1 MNHNY and CDR2 SVGAGI (reference sequence). V dropped 11 bases and J dropped 6 bases, with 20 bases sitting between them. CDR3 amino acids: CALTTSAVGNEQFF. In DNA form, the CDR3 reads TGTGCCCTAACTACGAGCGCGGTGGGCAATGAGCAGTTCTTC.